The rows below give T cell receptor beta chains drawn from one sample of a study of CD8 T cells in ankylosing spondylitis. MiXCR, applied by TCRdb to the 5' RACE reads, yields one record per CDR3 protein. This sample carries over 100,000 distinct CDR3 sequences, roughly 7.3% of them seen once, and the ten largest clones take approximately 12%. The specimen sequenced was blood, either unsorted or a sorted T cell fraction (not recorded which). The origin of the receptors is a male donor with ankylosing spondylitis or in good health (not recorded which). Both conserved end residues are part of each CDR3.

J gene | V gene | CDR3 protein
TRBJ2-1 | TRBV20-1 | CSANSGGSVSYNEQFF
TRBJ1-1 | TRBV20-1 | CSAPPGAGTEAFF
TRBJ2-1 | TRBV3-1 | CASSQVAGLQFF
TRBJ1-2 | TRBV20-1 | CCAHKIEGQGLGYGYTF
TRBJ2-1 | TRBV20-1 | CSARDPSGPYNEQFF
TRBJ1-1 | TRBV27 | CASSPQTGGATKAFF
TRBJ2-1 | TRBV9 | CASSPTGYNEQFF
TRBJ2-7 | TRBV5-1 | CASSFRTGVSYEQYF
TRBJ2-3 | TRBV7-6 | CASSRLAVSTDTQYF
TRBJ2-2 | TRBV30 | CAWSSDSGNTGELFF
TRBJ2-7 | TRBV15 | CATSRGLAVLREQYF
TRBJ1-3 | TRBV18 | CASSPRATESSGNTIYF
TRBJ2-2 | TRBV5-1 | CASSLEAGGNTGELFF
TRBJ2-2 | TRBV20-1 | CSARDWGQSIGGELFF
TRBJ2-1 | TRBV12-3/TRBV12-4 | CASSLGQGNEQFF
TRBJ2-3 | TRBV20-1 | CSARDWGGFTDTQYF
TRBJ2-7 | TRBV7-8 | CASSMQTWTYEQYF
TRBJ1-3 | TRBV7-9 | CASSLDPGSGNTIYF
TRBJ1-2 | TRBV9 | CASSVEQGPNYGYTF
TRBJ1-4 | TRBV12-3/TRBV12-4 | CASSLGILEKLFF
TRBJ2-7 | TRBV12-3/TRBV12-4 | CASSPQDRFSSYEQYF
TRBJ1-4 | TRBV5-1 | CASSFLRQGDEKLFF
TRBJ2-7 | TRBV11-2 | CASSELSGSYEQYF
TRBJ2-2 | TRBV28 | CASSYRWRRGQGNTGELFF
TRBJ2-7 | TRBV7-2 | CASSLTGAPSSYEQYF
TRBJ1-3 | TRBV6-1 | CASRPGTLSGNTIYF
TRBJ1-2 | TRBV10-3 | CAISDPVATGRDDGYTF
TRBJ2-2 | TRBV7-2 | CASSLRSGPGTGELFF
TRBJ2-7 | TRBV29-1 | CSVAQHSYEQYF
TRBJ1-5 | TRBV20-1 | CSASTEPANQPQHF
TRBJ1-1 | TRBV11-1 | CASSHNERNTEAFF
TRBJ2-7 | TRBV5-1 | CASSLMASGAYEQYF
TRBJ2-1 | TRBV7-9 | CASRASGGPYNEQFF
TRBJ1-4 | TRBV5-5 | CASSTGTAGEKLFF
TRBJ1-1 | TRBV6-1 | CAGGRQRHTEAFF
TRBJ2-1 | TRBV5-1 | CASSSTTGTYNEQFF
TRBJ2-1 | TRBV24-1 | CATSDRLQGNNEQFF
TRBJ1-3 | TRBV11-1 | CASSLRGRLRRSGGNTIYF
TRBJ2-7 | TRBV4-2 | CASSQGLAGGYEQYF
TRBJ2-7 | TRBV6-8 | CASSPEPTSGTYEQYF
TRBJ2-7 | TRBV7-9 | CASSFGVRYEQYF
TRBJ2-7 | TRBV5-1 | CASSSGGTGVLYEQYF
TRBJ2-1 | TRBV7-3 | CASSLGPMEYNEQFF